This T cell receptor (beta chain) is drawn from a study of glioma-infiltrating T cells. Overall study results and limits: Non-neoplastic patients had below-expected tissue-blood divergence, while all gliomas exceeded expectation.

The iRepertoire nested amplicon-rescue multiplex PCR amplified TCR alpha and beta CDR3s from RNA. Tissue mRNA or PBMC total RNA, 100-400 ng, went into one-step reverse transcription and amplification. TCRdb reprocessed the multiplex PCR reads with MiXCR, giving one entry per CDR3 protein. This table holds some 180,000 distinct CDR3 sequences, roughly a third found once. This clonotype was seen a few times. Its antigen is still unknown. Trimming left V 3 bases short and J 4 bases short, with 16 bases between. The CDR3 extends over 17 amino acids. The germline V gene has CDR1 SGHAT and CDR2 FQNNGV. V and J are TRBV11-2 and TRBJ1-6; D possibly corresponds to TRBD1 (6 bases). This TCR derives from a human donor with low-grade glioma or glioblastoma, undergoing nonglioma brain surgery, or in good health (not recorded which). Input material: glioma tissue, nonneoplastic brain tissue, or PBMCs (not recorded which). The CDR3 reads CASSFRPTGIYNSPLHF. CDR3 coding DNA: TGTGCCAGCAGCTTTCGCCCCACAGGGATTTATAATTCACCCCTCCACTTT.